Shown below are 3 T cell receptor beta chains from a single sample sequenced in a study of blood T cells in healthy people across ages. Primed by a sample-barcoded 5' primer and a J-beta primer mix, a second PCR proceeded for about 6 to 11 cycles. TCRdb analysed the 5' RACE reads with MiXCR anew, one entry per CDR3 protein. The table shows 800,000 to 950,000 distinct CDR3 sequences, with 25% to 30% occurring only once. The same data also went into a second study, on T cells of mothers and their children.

The sequenced sample consisted of blood. The receptors were sampled from a woman aged 40 to 55 in good health.

This clonotype was recorded many times. The genes are TRBV3-1 and TRBJ2-7; no clear D. Trimming took off 0 bases at V and 0 bases at J, with 6 bases between the two ends. The CDR3 consists of 14 residues. The germline V gene encodes CDR1 LGHDT and CDR2 YNNKEL (reference sequence). The CDR3 DNA follows: TGTGCCAGCAGCCAAGACTGGAGCTCCTACGAGCAGTACTTC. Encoded protein: CASSQDWSSYEQYF.

This clonotype has only a few counts. The gene calls are TRBV2 and TRBJ2-1, with 8 bases matching TRBD2. The CDR3 runs 13 residues. Trimming at V came to 10 bases and at J to 7 bases, leaving 9 bases not matched to a gene. In germline, CDR1 is SNHLY, CDR2 FYNNEI. The CDR3 sequence is CAIGRGGRNEQFF. The CDR3 coding sequence is TGTGCCATTGGCCGGGGGGGGAGGAATGAGCAGTTCTTC.

As to this clonotype: One junction end does not reproduce the germline sequence, and a read error may be involved. The chain has TRBV7-8 and TRBJ1-5; TRBD1 is a possible D gene (5 bases). Germline CDR1 and CDR2: SGHVS and FQNEAQ. CDR3 length: 16 amino acids. The CDR3 spells CASSLDGTEINQPQNF. DNA for the CDR3: TGTGCCAGCAGCTTAGACGGGACGGAGATTAATCAGCCCCAGAATTTT.